This T cell receptor (beta chain) was retrieved from a study of memory B cells and T cells in multiple sclerosis. Overall study findings and caveats: Normalization was needed because clone-set size differences affected shared clonotype counts.

CFSE-dim autoproliferating and CFSE-high non-proliferating T cells from unstimulated culture were sequenced separately. Replicate wells were pooled after more than six days of stimulus-free culture of 40 million to 65 million CFSE-labeled PBMCs. Without exogenous stimuli, roughly 0.5 uM CFSE-labeled PBMCs were cultured serum-free. TCRdb keeps only in-frame clones here, not all; method: immunoSEQ multiplex PCR. The table records about 32,000 clones, roughly 88% of them present only once. In regard to this clone: Its target is not known.

Germline loops: CDR1 SNHLY, CDR2 FYNNEI. V lost 2 bases and J 5 bases, leaving 6 bases between the germline ends. The CDR3 covers 13 residues. This sequence joins TRBV2 and TRBJ1-4; D remains unclear. The source of this sequence is a human donor with multiple sclerosis. The sample comprised PBMCs from blood kept in culture. The CDR3 DNA is TGTGCCAGCAGTGAACGAGGGAATGAAAAACTGTTTTTT. Protein product: CASSERGNEKLFF.